The rows below give T cell receptor beta chains drawn from one sample of a study of radiotherapy plus CTLA-4 blockade in lung cancer. The table came from immunoSEQ multiplex PCR; TCRdb's copy has only in-frame clones and leaves some out. The sample has around 110,000 clones, roughly 80% seen once. The sequencing here drew on peripheral blood, taken from a patient treated with radiotherapy plus ipilimumab. These receptors all come from a human donor with non-small cell lung cancer that progressed on radiotherapy plus ipilimumab. Some clones in this sample may be carry-over from other donors' samples. CDR3s include the opening cysteine and the closing phenylalanine or tryptophan. The order of the fields is clone size, D gene, CDR3 length, J gene, V gene, CDR3 protein, CDR3 DNA. D genes are given only for firm matches. Some rows mark clone size as missing; the rest say once, few, many or name a class of expanded clone.

clone_size: NA
d_call: TRBD1
cdr3_length: 12
j_call: TRBJ1-2
v_call: TRBV25-1
cdr3_aa: CASRGQEGRYTF
cdr3_nt: TGTGCCAGCAGGGGACAGGAGGGGAGATACACCTTC

clone_size: NA
d_call: TRBD2
cdr3_length: 15
j_call: TRBJ2-2
v_call: TRBV6-4
cdr3_aa: CASTLEPGGTGELFF
cdr3_nt: TGTGCCAGCACTTTAGAGCCGGGGGGCACCGGGGAGCTGTTTTTT

clone_size: NA
d_call: NA
cdr3_length: 14
j_call: TRBJ2-3
v_call: TRBV11-2
cdr3_aa: CASSYVGVADTQYF
cdr3_nt: TGTGCCAGCAGCTACGTAGGGGTAGCAGATACGCAGTATTTT

clone_size: NA
d_call: NA
cdr3_length: 16
j_call: TRBJ1-3
v_call: TRBV19
cdr3_aa: CATSRQPGYSGNTIYF
cdr3_nt: TGTGCCACTTCAAGACAGCCCGGCTACTCTGGAAACACCATATATTTT

clone_size: NA
d_call: NA
cdr3_length: 15
j_call: TRBJ2-5
v_call: TRBV5-1
cdr3_aa: CASSLGTVLQETQYF
cdr3_nt: TGCGCCAGCAGCTTGGGTACAGTCCTCCAAGAGACCCAGTACTTC

clone_size: NA
d_call: NA
cdr3_length: 14
j_call: TRBJ2-3
v_call: TRBV19
cdr3_aa: CATKDGTSTDTQYF
cdr3_nt: TGTGCCACTAAAGACGGTACTAGCACAGATACGCAGTATTTT

clone_size: NA
d_call: TRBD2
cdr3_length: 13
j_call: TRBJ2-7
v_call: TRBV29-1
cdr3_aa: CSVGLAGSYEQYF
cdr3_nt: TGCAGCGTTGGACTAGCGGGGTCATACGAGCAGTACTTC

clone_size: NA
d_call: NA
cdr3_length: 17
j_call: TRBJ2-7
v_call: TRBV28
cdr3_aa: CASSLDRWEQRSYEQYF
cdr3_nt: TGTGCCAGCAGCTTGGATCGGTGGGAGCAGCGCTCCTACGAGCAGTACTTC

clone_size: NA
d_call: NA
cdr3_length: 14
j_call: TRBJ1-1
v_call: TRBV5-1
cdr3_aa: CASSQTLGGTEAFF
cdr3_nt: TGCGCCAGCAGCCAGACCCTGGGGGGCACTGAAGCTTTCTTT

clone_size: many
d_call: TRBD1
cdr3_length: 17
j_call: TRBJ2-3
v_call: TRBV4-2
cdr3_aa: CASSRPRTGMVPDTQYF
cdr3_nt: TGTGCCAGCAGCCGTCCACGGACAGGTATGGTTCCAGATACGCAGTATTTT

clone_size: NA
d_call: NA
cdr3_length: 17
j_call: TRBJ2-3
v_call: TRBV7-8
cdr3_aa: CASSLHVGHLVTDTQYF
cdr3_nt: TGTGCCAGCAGCTTACACGTGGGACACCTAGTCACAGATACGCAGTATTTT

clone_size: NA
d_call: NA
cdr3_length: 16
j_call: TRBJ1-5
v_call: TRBV2
cdr3_aa: CASSAPWGDGNQPQHF
cdr3_nt: TGTGCCAGCAGTGCCCCTTGGGGGGATGGCAATCAGCCCCAGCATTTT

clone_size: NA
d_call: NA
cdr3_length: 13
j_call: TRBJ2-7
v_call: TRBV7-2
cdr3_aa: CASSGGFSYEQYF
cdr3_nt: TGTGCCAGCAGCGGGGGCTTTTCCTACGAGCAGTACTTC

clone_size: NA
d_call: TRBD1
cdr3_length: 15
j_call: TRBJ2-1
v_call: TRBV5-4
cdr3_aa: CASSWDSHIYNEQFF
cdr3_nt: TGTGCCAGCAGCTGGGACAGTCACATCTACAATGAGCAGTTCTTC

clone_size: NA
d_call: TRBD2
cdr3_length: 17
j_call: TRBJ2-2
v_call: TRBV27
cdr3_aa: CASLSTGGGARAGELFF
cdr3_nt: TGTGCCAGCCTCTCAACGGGCGGGGGGGCCAGGGCCGGGGAGCTGTTTTTT

clone_size: once
d_call: TRBD1
cdr3_length: 18
j_call: TRBJ1-5
v_call: TRBV28
cdr3_aa: CASVRDRLGSYSNQPQHF
cdr3_nt: TGTGCCAGCGTACGGGACAGGTTAGGTTCGTATAGCAATCAGCCCCAGCATTTT

clone_size: NA
d_call: NA
cdr3_length: 15
j_call: TRBJ1-6
v_call: TRBV5-6
cdr3_aa: CASSGEGRLNSPLHF
cdr3_nt: TGTGCCAGCAGCGGAGAGGGACGGTTGAATTCACCCCTCCACTTT